This record concerns one T cell receptor (beta chain) sequence. Clones were read by immunoSEQ multiplex PCR, and TCRdb kept only the in-frame ones, dropping some. Of 150,000 to 200,000 clones listed, 88% are singletons. The data were obtained in a study of T cell responses to AZD1222 COVID-19 vaccine. The CDR3 covers 14 residues. V lost 6 bases to trimming and J lost 9 bases; unmatched junction nucleotides: 7. Germline-derived CDR1 and CDR2 are MDHEN and SYDVKM. The chain is built from TRBV28 and TRBJ2-1, with 11 bases aligning to TRBD2. Sequencing was performed on peripheral blood, taken 28 days after the second AZD1222 dose. This TCR was recovered from an adult who received the AZD1222 COVID-19 vaccine. CDR3 coding DNA: TGTGCCAGCAGACTAGCGGGAGATTGGGGTGAGCAGTTCTTC. Protein: CASRLAGDWGEQFF.